In its sample, the clone carrying this T cell receptor (beta chain) was seen a few times. The germline V gene encodes CDR1 SEHNR and CDR2 FQNEAQ (reference sequence). J was trimmed by 2 bases and V by 3 bases; bases with no gene match: 4. The CDR3 runs 15 residues. These data come from a study of cytomegalovirus exposure and HLA in healthy donors. The PCR employed 60 Vbeta primers together with 13 Jbeta primers. The table came from immunoSEQ multiplex PCR; TCRdb's copy has only in-frame clones and leaves some out. The sample lists roughly 110,000 clones, about two thirds occurring once. The specimen was PBMCs. The sequence was collected from a boy under 18 in good health and CMV-seronegative. The chain carries TRBV7-9 and TRBJ2-7, with 10 bases that match TRBD2. The CDR3, as DNA: TGTGCCAGCAGCTTCAGCGGGAGGGGACCCTACGAGCAGTACTTC. Amino acids: CASSFSGRGPYEQYF.